This is a list of T cell receptor beta chains from one sample in a study of control samples from healthy donors and cancer patients. The data were produced by immunoSEQ multiplex PCR, yet TCRdb's version contains in-frame clones alone and is incomplete. This sample has 150,000 to 200,000 clones, with approximately 96% found just once. The sequenced material came from blood. The receptor set was obtained from a woman aged 30 to 39 in good health. The CDR3 runs from the conserved cysteine through the conserved F or W. The order of the fields is V gene, D gene, CDR3 length, clone size, J gene, CDR3 protein, CDR3 DNA. The D gene is left open where the match is weak. The size of a clone is reported for some rows only, either as once, few or many, or as a class for expanded clones.

TRBV28,-,14,few,TRBJ2-7,CASRFGPRGYEQYF,TGTGCCAGCAGATTTGGGCCCCGGGGCTACGAGCAGTACTTC
TRBV24-1,TRBD2,23,-,TRBJ2-1,CATSDWVASGRSYPRKAYNEQFF,TGTGCCACCAGTGATTGGGTTGCTAGCGGGAGAAGTTACCCCAGGAAGGCCTACAATGAGCAGTTCTTC
TRBV30,-,13,-,TRBJ1-3,CAWGRNSGNTIYF,TGTGCCTGGGGACGAAACTCTGGAAACACCATATATTTT
TRBV21-1,-,17,-,TRBJ2-7,CASSKRDRVLNSYEQYF,TGTGCCAGCAGCAAAAGGGACAGGGTTCTAAACTCCTACGAGCAGTACTTC
TRBV12-3/TRBV12-4,-,13,-,TRBJ2-2,CASSLGNQGELFF,TGTGCCAGCAGTTTAGGGAATCAAGGGGAGCTGTTTTTT
TRBV24-1,TRBD2,18,-,TRBJ2-3,CATTEGASGGTATDTQYF,TGTGCCACCACCGAAGGGGCTAGCGGGGGGACGGCGACAGATACGCAGTATTTT
TRBV5-1,-,15,once,TRBJ2-7,CASSLVPGATYEQYF,TGCGCCAGCAGCTTGGTGCCAGGGGCTACCTACGAGCAGTACTTC
TRBV28,-,14,-,TRBJ2-2,CASSWGANTGELFF,TGTGCCAGCAGTTGGGGAGCGAACACCGGGGAGCTGTTTTTT
TRBV6-1,TRBD1,14,once,TRBJ2-3,CASSEGQGADTQYF,TGTGCCAGCAGTGAAGGACAGGGCGCAGATACGCAGTATTTT
TRBV30,-,14,-,TRBJ2-1,CAWSKGDSYNEQFF,TGTGCCTGGAGTAAGGGGGACTCCTACAATGAGCAGTTCTTC
TRBV7-9,-,13,-,TRBJ2-2,CASSFLEGGELFF,TGTGCCAGCAGCTTTCTGGAGGGCGGGGAGCTGTTTTTT
TRBV5-5,-,15,-,TRBJ2-1,CASSLRGAPLNEQFF,TGTGCCAGCAGCTTACGAGGGGCGCCTCTTAATGAGCAGTTCTTC
TRBV9,TRBD1,16,-,TRBJ1-2,CASSVEGQEDNYGYTF,TGTGCCAGCAGCGTAGAGGGACAGGAAGATAACTATGGCTACACCTTC
TRBV15,-,16,-,TRBJ1-4,CATSRKTGTTNEKLFF,TGTGCCACCAGCAGAAAAACAGGGACGACTAATGAAAAACTGTTTTTT
TRBV11-2,TRBD1,11,-,TRBJ2-1,CASTGGNEQFF,TGTGCCAGCACAGGGGGCAATGAGCAGTTCTTC
TRBV28,-,15,once,TRBJ1-1,CASSLWAGGVTEAFF,TGTGCCAGCAGTTTATGGGCAGGCGGGGTCACTGAAGCTTTCTTT
TRBV5-4,TRBD1,14,-,TRBJ1-1,CASSSWTGGTEAFF,TGTGCCAGCAGCTCCTGGACAGGCGGCACTGAAGCTTTCTTT
TRBV4-1,-,14,-,TRBJ2-2,CASSLFRLAGELFF,TGCGCCAGCAGCCTGTTCCGACTCGCCGGGGAGCTGTTTTTT
TRBV5-1,-,14,once,TRBJ1-6,CASSTTGGNSPLHF,TGCGCCAGCAGCACGACCGGAGGTAATTCACCCCTCCACTTT
TRBV28,-,14,-,TRBJ1-5,CASSRDNSNQPQHF,TGTGCCAGCAGCCGGGACAATAGCAATCAGCCCCAGCATTTT
TRBV7-9,-,12,once,TRBJ1-1,CASSIVGTEAFF,TGTGCCAGCAGCATCGTCGGCACTGAAGCTTTCTTT
TRBV5-1,TRBD1,15,-,TRBJ2-7,CASSPLRDRDYEQYF,TGCGCCAGCAGCCCATTGCGGGACAGGGACTACGAGCAGTACTTC
TRBV7-2,-,15,-,TRBJ2-1,CASSPTGISYNEQFF,TGTGCCAGCAGCCCTACAGGGATCTCCTACAATGAGCAGTTCTTC
TRBV5-4,-,13,-,TRBJ1-1,CASSLSQKTEAFF,TGTGCCAGCAGCTTGAGCCAGAAAACTGAAGCTTTCTTT
TRBV7-7,TRBD2,15,-,TRBJ2-5,CASSLATSEQETQYF,TGTGCTAGCAGCTTAGCGACTAGCGAACAAGAGACCCAGTACTTC
TRBV11-2,-,11,-,TRBJ2-7,CASSHRDEQYF,TGTGCCAGCAGCCATCGAGACGAGCAGTACTTC
TRBV24-1,TRBD1,22,-,TRBJ2-3,CATSDPATGGFLSGGGTDTQYF,TGTGCCACCAGTGACCCTGCCACAGGGGGGTTTTTGAGCGGAGGGGGAACAGATACGCAGTATTTT
TRBV6-5,-,14,-,TRBJ1-6,CASSLQGDNSPLHF,TGTGCCAGCAGCTTACAGGGTGATAATTCACCCCTCCACTTT
TRBV29-1,TRBD2,14,-,TRBJ2-1,CSVAILAGRNEQFF,TGCAGCGTTGCCATACTAGCGGGAAGGAATGAGCAGTTCTTC